This T cell receptor (beta chain) was captured by sequencing in a study of OX40 agonist ivuxolimab in advanced cancers. TCRdb's table, derived via immunoSEQ multiplex PCR, lists solely in-frame clones and lacks some. The table lists several thousand clones, roughly 73% of them singletons. The clonotype comes from an adult with an advanced solid tumor such as melanoma, head and neck, liver or kidney cancer. The sample was CD4+ or CD8+ T cells sorted from blood, taken in a trial of the OX40 agonist ivuxolimab.

The chain's CDR3 is CASSHHTGKSYEQYF. The CDR3 nucleotides are TGCGCCAGCAGCCACCATACAGGGAAGTCCTACGAGCAGTACTTC. The J gene is TRBJ2-7, the V gene TRBV4-3; possible D gene TRBD1, 6 bases. Between the trimmed V and J ends, which lost 3 bases and 1 base, there was a span of 13 bases. The germline V gene encodes CDR1 LGHNA and CDR2 YSLEER. CDR3 length: 15 amino acids.